This T cell receptor (beta chain) was documented in a study of blood T cell repertoires in COVID-19. Sequencing was performed with immunoSEQ multiplex PCR; in TCRdb, only in-frame clones are kept and a portion is missing. The table lists 290,000 or so clones, 85% of them singletons, with around 5.5% in the top ten. This CDR3 is built from 14 residues. Germline V gene sequence: CDR1 MNHEY, CDR2 SVGEGT. Trimming removed 6 bases from V and 8 bases from J, with 17 bases in between. The specimen sequenced was peripheral blood. The rearrangement joins TRBV6-2 or TRBV6-3 to TRBJ1-5, with a possible D match to TRBD1 (5 bases). The receptor was isolated from a man aged 50 to 59 with active or convalescent COVID-19. This CDR3 is CASSRPGVREPQHF. CDR3 DNA: TGTGCCAGCAGCCGGCCGGGGGTGAGGGAGCCCCAGCATTTT.